Sequencing of this TCR beta chain was carried out in a study of CD8+ T cells in alopecia areata. At the level of the study: Tofacitinib administration to treated patients was oral, at 5 to 10 mg twice daily.

Sequencing relied on a cDNA template that was reverse transcribed from extracted RNA. Measured with immunoSEQ multiplex PCR; TCRdb has only the in-frame clones, and not every one. Of roughly 60,000 clones in the sample, 46% were seen once. Treatment in this sample: oral pan-JAK inhibitor, 5-10 mg twice daily. This specimen was CD8+ T cells sorted from blood, taken around week 36, from a patient treated with tofacitinib. This TCR was recovered from a human donor with alopecia areata.

CDR3 in DNA: TGTGCCAGCAATCGTGCACAAGGGGGGAGGAAGACCCAGTACTTC. Encoded protein: CASNRAQGGRKTQYF. The chain is built from TRBV2 and TRBJ2-5; D tentatively reads TRBD1 or TRBD2 (6 bases each). The CDR3 consists of 15 residues. Trimming stripped 7 bases from V and 6 bases from J, with 21 bases between. CDR1 SNHLY and CDR2 FYNNEI come from the germline V gene.